This TCR beta chain appears in the sequencing data of a study of T-cell reconstitution after alpha-beta-depleted transplantation in children. This CDR3 has 14 amino acids. The V end lost 5 bases, the J end lost 8 bases, and 18 bases lay between the germline ends. Unique molecular identifiers were incorporated into the prepared TCRbeta library. In TCRdb, the PCR reads were re-called with MiXCR into one record per CDR3 protein. Of about 400,000 distinct CDR3 sequences listed, over 20% are singletons. The TCR comes from a human donor who donated a stem cell graft to a child with acute myeloid leukemia. The rearrangement joins TRBV12-3 or TRBV12-4 to TRBJ1-1, with D possibly TRBD1 on 6 matching bases. The sample was PBMCs from the stem cell graft donor, taken from the stem cell graft. The CDR3: CASSTGRAQGEAFF. DNA of the CDR3: TGTGCCAGCAGTACGGGACGGGCCCAGGGGGAAGCTTTCTTT.